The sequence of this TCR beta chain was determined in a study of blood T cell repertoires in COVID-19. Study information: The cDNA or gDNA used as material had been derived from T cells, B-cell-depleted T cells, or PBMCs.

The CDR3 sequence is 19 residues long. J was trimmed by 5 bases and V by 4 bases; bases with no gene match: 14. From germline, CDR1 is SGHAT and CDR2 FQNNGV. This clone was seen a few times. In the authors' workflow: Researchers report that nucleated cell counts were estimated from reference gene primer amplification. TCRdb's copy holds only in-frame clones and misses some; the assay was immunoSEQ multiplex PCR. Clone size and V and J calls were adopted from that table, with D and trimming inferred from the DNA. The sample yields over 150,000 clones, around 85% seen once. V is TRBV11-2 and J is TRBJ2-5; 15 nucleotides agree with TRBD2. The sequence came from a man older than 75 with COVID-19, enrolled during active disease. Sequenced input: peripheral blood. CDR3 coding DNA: TGTGCCAGCAGCTCCGCGGTAGGACTAGCGGGGGGGATGTGGGAGACCCAGTACTTC. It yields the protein CASSSAVGLAGGMWETQYF. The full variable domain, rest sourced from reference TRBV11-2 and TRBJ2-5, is EAGVAQSPRYKIIEKRQSVAFWCNPISGHATLYWYQQILGQGPKLLIQFQNNGVVDDSQLPKDRFSAERLKGVDSTLKIQPAKLEDSAVYLCASSSAVGLAGGMWETQYFGPGTRLLVL.